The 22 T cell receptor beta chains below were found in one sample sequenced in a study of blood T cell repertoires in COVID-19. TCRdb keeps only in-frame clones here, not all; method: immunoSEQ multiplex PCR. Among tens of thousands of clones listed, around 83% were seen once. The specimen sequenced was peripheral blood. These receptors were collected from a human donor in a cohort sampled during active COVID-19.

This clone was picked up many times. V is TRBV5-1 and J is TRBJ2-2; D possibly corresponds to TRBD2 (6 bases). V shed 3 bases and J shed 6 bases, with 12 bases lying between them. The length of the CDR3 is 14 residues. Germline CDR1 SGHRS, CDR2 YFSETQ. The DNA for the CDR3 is TGCGCCAGCAGCTCGGTCGGGGGATCCGGGGAGCTGTTTTTT. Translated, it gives CASSSVGGSGELFF.

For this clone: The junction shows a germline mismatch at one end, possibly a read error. The CDR3 sequence is CASSTGGFLHF. For the CDR3, the DNA is TGCGCCAGCAGCACAGGGGGCTTCTTACATTTT. The rearrangement uses TRBV10-2 and TRBJ1-3; 9 bases agree with TRBD1. The CDR3 sequence is 11 residues long. The germline V gene has CDR1 WSHSY and CDR2 SAAADI.

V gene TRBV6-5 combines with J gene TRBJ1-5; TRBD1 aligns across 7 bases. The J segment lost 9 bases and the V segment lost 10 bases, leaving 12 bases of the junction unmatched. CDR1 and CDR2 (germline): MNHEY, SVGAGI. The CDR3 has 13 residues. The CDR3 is CATRQGVGRPQHF. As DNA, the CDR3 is TGTGCCACCAGACAGGGTGTAGGGAGGCCCCAGCATTTT.

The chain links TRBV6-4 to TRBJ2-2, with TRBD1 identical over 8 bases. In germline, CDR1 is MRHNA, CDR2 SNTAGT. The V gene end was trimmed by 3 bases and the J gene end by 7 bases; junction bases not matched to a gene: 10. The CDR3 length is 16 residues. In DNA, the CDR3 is TGTGCCAGCAGTGAAGGTCCAGGGGGCGGATTCGGGGAGCTGTTTTTT. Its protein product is CASSEGPGGGFGELFF.

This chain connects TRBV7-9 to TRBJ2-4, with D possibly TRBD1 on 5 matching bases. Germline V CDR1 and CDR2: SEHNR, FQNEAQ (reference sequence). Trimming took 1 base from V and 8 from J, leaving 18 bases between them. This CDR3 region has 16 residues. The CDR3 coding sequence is TGTGCCAGCAGCTTAGGGTCTGGGGCCTCCCTATACATTCAGTACTTC. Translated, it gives CASSLGSGASLYIQYF. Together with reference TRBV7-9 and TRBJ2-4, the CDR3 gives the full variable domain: DTGVSQNPRHKITKRGQNVTFRCDPISEHNRLYWYRQTLGQGPEFLTYFQNEAQLEKSRLLSDRFSAERPKGSFSTLEIQRTEQGDSAMYLCASSLGSGASLYIQYFGAGTRLSVL.

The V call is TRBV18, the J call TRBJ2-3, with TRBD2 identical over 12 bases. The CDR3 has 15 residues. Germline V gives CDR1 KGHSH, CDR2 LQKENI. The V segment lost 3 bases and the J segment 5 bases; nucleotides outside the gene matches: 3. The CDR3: CASSPPGLAGDTQYF. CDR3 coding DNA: TGTGCCAGCTCACCTCCGGGACTAGCGGGAGATACGCAGTATTTT.

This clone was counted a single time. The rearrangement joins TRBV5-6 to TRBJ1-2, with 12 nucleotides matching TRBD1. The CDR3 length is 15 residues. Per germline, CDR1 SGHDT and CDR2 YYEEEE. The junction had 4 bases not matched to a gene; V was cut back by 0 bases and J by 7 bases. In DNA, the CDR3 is TGTGCCAGCAGCTTGGGGGACAGGGGGCTCGGTGGCTACACCTTC. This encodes CASSLGDRGLGGYTF.

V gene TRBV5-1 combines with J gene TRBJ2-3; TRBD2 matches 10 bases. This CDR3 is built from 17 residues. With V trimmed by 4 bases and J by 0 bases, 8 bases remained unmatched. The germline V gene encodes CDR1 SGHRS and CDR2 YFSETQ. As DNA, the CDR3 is TGCGCCAGCAGCATGGGGTCTAGCGGGGGAAGCACAGATACGCAGTATTTT. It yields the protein CASSMGSSGGSTDTQYF. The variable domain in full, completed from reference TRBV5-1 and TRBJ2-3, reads KAGVTQTPRYLIKTRGQQVTLSCSPISGHRSVSWYQQTPGQGLQFLFEYFSETQRNKGNFPGRFSGRQFSNSRSEMNVSTLELGDSALYLCASSMGSSGGSTDTQYFGPGTRLTVL.

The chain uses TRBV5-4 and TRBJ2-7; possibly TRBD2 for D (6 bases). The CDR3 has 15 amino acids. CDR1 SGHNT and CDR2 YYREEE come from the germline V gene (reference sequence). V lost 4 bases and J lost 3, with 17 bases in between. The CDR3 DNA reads TGTGCCAGCAGCCCGTCCGGGACTGAAGGCTACGAGCAGTACTTC. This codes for CASSPSGTEGYEQYF. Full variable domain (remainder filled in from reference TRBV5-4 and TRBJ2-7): ETGVTQSPTHLIKTRGQQVTLRCSSQSGHNTVSWYQQALGQGPQFIFQYYREEENGRGNFPPRFSGLQFPNYSSELNVNALELDDSALYLCASSPSGTEGYEQYFGPGTRLTVT.

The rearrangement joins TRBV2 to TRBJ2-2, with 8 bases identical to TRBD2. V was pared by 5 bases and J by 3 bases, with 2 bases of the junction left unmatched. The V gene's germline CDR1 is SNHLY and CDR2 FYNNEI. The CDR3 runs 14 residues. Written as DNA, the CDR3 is TGTGCCAGCAGTCGGACTAGCTACACCGGGGAGCTGTTTTTT. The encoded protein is CASSRTSYTGELFF.

The CDR3 region has the DNA TGCAGTGCTAGGGGGGCAAGCGAGCAGTACTTC. Amino acids: CSARGASEQYF. This chain links TRBV20-1 with TRBJ2-7; possible D gene TRBD1, 6 bases. V was cut by 3 bases and J by 6 bases, with 9 bases left in between. The CDR3 is 11 amino acids. CDR1 and CDR2 (germline): DFQATT, SNEGSKA (reference sequence).

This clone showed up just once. The CDR3 DNA sequence: TGTGCCAGCAGCTCCCGTACACCGGGACAGGGGGCCTACAATGAGCAGTTCTTC. Translating it yields CASSSRTPGQGAYNEQFF. This chain uses TRBV7-6 with TRBJ2-1, with 11 bases identical to TRBD1. V lost 4 bases to trimming and J lost 2 bases; unmatched junction nucleotides: 10. The CDR3 runs to 18 residues. CDR1 and CDR2 (germline): SGHVS, FNYEAQ.

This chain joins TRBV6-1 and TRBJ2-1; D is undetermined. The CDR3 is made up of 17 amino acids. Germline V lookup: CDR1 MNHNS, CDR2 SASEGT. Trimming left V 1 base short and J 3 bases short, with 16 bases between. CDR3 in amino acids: CASSEGPDLIRYNEQFF. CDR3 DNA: TGTGCCAGCAGTGAAGGGCCAGACTTAATTCGCTACAATGAGCAGTTCTTC.

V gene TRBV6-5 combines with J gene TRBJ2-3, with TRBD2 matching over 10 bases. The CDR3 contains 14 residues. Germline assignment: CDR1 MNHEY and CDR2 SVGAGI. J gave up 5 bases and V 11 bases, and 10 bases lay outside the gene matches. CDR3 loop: CAAAQRGGRDTQYF. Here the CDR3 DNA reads TGTGCCGCTGCCCAGCGGGGGGGCCGAGATACGCAGTATTTT.

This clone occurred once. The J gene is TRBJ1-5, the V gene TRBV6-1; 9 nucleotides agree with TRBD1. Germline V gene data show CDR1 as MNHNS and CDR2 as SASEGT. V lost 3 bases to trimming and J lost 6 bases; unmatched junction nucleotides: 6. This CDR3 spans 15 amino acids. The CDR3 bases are TGTGCCAGCAGTGAGAACAGGGGGCCGCCTCAGCCCCAGCATTTT. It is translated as CASSENRGPPQPQHF.

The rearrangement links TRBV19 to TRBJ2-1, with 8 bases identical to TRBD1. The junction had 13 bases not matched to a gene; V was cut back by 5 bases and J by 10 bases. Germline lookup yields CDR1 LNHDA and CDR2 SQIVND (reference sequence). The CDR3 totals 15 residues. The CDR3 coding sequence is TGTGCCAGTAGTTTAACTCCGCAGGGGGCCGGGGAGCAGTTCTTC. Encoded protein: CASSLTPQGAGEQFF.

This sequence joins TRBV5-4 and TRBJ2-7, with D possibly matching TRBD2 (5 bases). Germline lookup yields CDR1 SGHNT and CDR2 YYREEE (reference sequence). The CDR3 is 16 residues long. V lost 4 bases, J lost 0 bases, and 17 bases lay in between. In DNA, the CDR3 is TGTGCCAGCAGCGACGGGAAGGGTCGGAGCTCCTACGAGCAGTACTTC. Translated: CASSDGKGRSSYEQYF.

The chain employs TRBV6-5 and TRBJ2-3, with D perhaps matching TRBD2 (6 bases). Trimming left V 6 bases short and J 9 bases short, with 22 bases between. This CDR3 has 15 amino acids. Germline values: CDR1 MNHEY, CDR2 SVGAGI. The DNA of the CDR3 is TGTGCCAGCAGCTCCCCGACTAGGGGTGGAGAAACGCAGTATTTT. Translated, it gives CASSSPTRGGETQYF.

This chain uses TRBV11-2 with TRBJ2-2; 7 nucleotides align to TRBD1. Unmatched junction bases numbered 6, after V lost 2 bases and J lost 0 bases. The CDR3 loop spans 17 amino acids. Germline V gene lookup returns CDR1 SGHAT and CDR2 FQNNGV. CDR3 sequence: CASSLTGVNANTGELFF. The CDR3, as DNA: TGTGCCAGCAGCTTAACAGGGGTGAACGCGAACACCGGGGAGCTGTTTTTT.

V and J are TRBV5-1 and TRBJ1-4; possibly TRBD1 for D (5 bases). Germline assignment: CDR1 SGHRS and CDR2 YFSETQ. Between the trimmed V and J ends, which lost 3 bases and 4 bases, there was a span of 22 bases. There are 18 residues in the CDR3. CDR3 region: CASSWGQDLRVGNEKLFF. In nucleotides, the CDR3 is TGCGCCAGCAGCTGGGGCCAAGACCTCAGGGTGGGTAATGAAAAACTGTTTTTT.

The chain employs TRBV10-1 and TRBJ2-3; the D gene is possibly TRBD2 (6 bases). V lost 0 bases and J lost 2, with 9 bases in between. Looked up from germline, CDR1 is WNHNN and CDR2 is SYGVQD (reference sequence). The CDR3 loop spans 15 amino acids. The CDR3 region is CASSESGTYTDTQYF. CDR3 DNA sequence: TGCGCCAGCAGTGAGTCCGGGACTTACACAGATACGCAGTATTTT.

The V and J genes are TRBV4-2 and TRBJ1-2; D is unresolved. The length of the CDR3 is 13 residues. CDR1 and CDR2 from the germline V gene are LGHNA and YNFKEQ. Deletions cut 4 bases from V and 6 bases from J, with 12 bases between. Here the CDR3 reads CASSLIEGDGYTF. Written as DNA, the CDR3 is TGTGCCAGCAGCCTCATTGAGGGTGATGGCTACACCTTC.